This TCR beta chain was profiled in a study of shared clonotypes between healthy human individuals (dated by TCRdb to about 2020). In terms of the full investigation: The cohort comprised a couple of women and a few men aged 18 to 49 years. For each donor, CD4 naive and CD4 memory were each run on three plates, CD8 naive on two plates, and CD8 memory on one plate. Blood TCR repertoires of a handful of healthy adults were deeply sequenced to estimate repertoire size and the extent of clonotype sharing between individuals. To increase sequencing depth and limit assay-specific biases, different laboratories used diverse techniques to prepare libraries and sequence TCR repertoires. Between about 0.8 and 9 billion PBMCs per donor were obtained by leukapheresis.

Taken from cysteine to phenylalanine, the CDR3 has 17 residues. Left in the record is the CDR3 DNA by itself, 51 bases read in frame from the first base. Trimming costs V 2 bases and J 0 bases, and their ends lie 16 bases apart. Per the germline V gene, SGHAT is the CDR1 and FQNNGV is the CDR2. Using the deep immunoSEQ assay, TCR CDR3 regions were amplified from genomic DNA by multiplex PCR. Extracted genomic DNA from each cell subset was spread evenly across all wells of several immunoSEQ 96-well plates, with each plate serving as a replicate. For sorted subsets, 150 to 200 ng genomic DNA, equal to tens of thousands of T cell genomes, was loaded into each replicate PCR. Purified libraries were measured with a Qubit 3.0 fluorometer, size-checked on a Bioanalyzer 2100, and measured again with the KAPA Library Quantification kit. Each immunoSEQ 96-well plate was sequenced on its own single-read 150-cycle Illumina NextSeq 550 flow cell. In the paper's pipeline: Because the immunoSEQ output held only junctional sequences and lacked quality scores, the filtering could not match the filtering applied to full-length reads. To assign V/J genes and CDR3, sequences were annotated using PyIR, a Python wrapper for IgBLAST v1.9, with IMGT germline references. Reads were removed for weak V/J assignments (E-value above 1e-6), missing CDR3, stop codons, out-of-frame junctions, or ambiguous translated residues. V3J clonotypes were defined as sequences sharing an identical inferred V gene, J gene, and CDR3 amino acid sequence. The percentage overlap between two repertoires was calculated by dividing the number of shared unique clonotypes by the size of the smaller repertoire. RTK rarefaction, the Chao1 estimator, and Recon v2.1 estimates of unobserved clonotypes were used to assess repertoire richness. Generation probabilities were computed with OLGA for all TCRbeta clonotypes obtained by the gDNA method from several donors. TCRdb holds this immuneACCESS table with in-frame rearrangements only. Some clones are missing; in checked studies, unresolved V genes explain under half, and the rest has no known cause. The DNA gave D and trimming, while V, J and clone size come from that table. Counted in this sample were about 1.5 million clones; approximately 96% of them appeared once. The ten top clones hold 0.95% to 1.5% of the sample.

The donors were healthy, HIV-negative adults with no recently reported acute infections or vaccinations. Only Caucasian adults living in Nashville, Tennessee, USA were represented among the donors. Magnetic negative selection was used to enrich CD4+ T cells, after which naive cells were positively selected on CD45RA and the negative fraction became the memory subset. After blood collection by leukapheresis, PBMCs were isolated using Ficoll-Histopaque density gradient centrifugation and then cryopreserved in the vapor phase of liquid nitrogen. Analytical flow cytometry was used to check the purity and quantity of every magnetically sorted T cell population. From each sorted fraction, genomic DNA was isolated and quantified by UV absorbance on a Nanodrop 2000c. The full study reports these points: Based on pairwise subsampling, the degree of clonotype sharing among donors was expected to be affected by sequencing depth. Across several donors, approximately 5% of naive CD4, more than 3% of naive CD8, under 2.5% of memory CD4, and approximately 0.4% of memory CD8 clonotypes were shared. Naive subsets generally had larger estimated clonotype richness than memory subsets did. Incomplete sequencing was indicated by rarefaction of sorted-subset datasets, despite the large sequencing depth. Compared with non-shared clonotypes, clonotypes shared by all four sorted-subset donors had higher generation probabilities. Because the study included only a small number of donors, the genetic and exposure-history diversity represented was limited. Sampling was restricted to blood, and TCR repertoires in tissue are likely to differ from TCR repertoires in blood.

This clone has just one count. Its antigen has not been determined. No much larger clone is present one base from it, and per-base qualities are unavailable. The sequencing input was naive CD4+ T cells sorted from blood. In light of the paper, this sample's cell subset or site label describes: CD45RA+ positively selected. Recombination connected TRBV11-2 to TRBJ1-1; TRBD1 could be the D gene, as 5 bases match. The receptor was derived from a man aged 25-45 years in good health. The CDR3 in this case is CASSLWWQGLMNTEAFF. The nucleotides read TGTGCCAGCAGCTTATGGTGGCAGGGACTTATGAACACTGAAGCTTTCTTT. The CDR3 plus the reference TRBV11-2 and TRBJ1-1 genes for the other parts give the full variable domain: EAGVAQSPRYKIIEKRQSVAFWCNPISGHATLYWYQQILGQGPKLLIQFQNNGVVDDSQLPKDRFSAERLKGVDSTLKIQPAKLEDSAVYLCASSLWWQGLMNTEAFFGQGTRLTVV.